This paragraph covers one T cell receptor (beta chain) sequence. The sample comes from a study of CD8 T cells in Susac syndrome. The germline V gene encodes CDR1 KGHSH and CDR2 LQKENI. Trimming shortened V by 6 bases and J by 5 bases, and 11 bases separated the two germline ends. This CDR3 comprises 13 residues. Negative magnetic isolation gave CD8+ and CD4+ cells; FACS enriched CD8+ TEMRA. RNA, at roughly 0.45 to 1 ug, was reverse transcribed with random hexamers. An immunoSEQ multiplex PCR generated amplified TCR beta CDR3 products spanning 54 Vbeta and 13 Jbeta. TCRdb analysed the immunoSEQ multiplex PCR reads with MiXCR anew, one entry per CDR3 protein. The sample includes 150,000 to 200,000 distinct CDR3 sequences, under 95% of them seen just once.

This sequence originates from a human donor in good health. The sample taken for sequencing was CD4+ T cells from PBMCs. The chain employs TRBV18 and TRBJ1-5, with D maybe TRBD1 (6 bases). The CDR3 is CASSSYRDQPQHF. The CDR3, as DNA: TGTGCCAGCTCGAGCTACAGGGATCAGCCCCAGCATTTT.